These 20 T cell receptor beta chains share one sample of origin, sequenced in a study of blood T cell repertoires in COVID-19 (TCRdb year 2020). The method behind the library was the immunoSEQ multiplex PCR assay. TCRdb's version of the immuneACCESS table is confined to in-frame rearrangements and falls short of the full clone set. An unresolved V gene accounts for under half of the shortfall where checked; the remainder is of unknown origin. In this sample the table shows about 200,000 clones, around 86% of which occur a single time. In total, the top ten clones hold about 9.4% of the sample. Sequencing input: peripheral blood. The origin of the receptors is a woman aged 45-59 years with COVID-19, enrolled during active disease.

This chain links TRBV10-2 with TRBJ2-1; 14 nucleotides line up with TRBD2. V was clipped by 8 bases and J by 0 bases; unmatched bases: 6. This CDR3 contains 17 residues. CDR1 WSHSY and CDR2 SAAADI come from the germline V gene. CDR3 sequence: CASWTSGGLSSYNEQFF. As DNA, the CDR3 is TGCGCCAGCTGGACTAGCGGGGGGCTGAGCTCCTACAATGAGCAGTTCTTC.

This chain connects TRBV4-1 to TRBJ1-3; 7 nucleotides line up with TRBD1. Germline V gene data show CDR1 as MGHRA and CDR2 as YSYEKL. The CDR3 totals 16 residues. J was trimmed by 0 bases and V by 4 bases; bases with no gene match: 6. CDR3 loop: CASSLPTGSSGNTIYF. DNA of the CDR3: TGCGCCAGCAGCCTTCCGACAGGGAGCTCTGGAAACACCATATATTTT.

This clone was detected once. The CDR3 DNA reads TGTGCCAGCAGGCTCGGGGAGAGGGATACGCAGTATTTT. This sequence encodes CASRLGERDTQYF. The chain uses TRBV7-9 and TRBJ2-3; D is possibly TRBD2 (5 bases). Germline loops: CDR1 SEHNR, CDR2 FQNEAQ (reference sequence). CDR3 size: 13 residues. Between the trimmed V and J ends, which lost 6 bases and 6 bases, there was a span of 13 bases.

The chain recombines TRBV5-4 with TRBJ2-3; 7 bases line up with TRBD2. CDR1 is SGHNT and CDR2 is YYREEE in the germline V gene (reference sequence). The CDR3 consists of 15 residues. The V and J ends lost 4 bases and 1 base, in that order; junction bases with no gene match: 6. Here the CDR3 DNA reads TGTGCCAGCAGCCGCATCGCGGGGGGCACAGATACGCAGTATTTT. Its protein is CASSRIAGGTDTQYF.

CDR3 amino acids: CASSPGTGGTDTQYF. DNA of the CDR3: TGTGCCAGCAGCCCGGGGACAGGGGGGACAGATACGCAGTATTTT. The chain has TRBV5-6 and TRBJ2-3, with 11 bases that match TRBD1. The CDR3 spans 15 residues. V lost 4 bases, J lost 3 bases, and 4 bases stayed unmatched. The germline V gene has CDR1 SGHDT and CDR2 YYEEEE.

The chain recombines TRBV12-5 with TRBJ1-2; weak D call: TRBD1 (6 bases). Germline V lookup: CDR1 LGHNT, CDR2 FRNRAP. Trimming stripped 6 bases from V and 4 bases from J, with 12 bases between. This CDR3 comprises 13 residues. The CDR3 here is CASGTGGPYGYTF. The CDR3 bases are TGTGCTAGTGGCACGGGGGGGCCCTATGGCTACACCTTC.

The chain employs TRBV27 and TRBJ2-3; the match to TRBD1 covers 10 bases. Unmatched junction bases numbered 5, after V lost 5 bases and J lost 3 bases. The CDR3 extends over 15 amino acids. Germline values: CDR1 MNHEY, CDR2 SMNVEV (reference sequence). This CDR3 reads CASSPGTGETDTQYF. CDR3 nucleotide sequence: TGTGCCAGCAGTCCCGGGACAGGGGAAACAGATACGCAGTATTTT.

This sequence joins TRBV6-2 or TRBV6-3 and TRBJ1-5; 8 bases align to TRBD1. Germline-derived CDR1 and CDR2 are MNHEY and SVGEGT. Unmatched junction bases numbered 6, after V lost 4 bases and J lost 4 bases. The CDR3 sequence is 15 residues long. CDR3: CASSSGDRLNQPQHF. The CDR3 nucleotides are TGTGCCAGCAGTTCCGGGGACAGGTTAAATCAGCCCCAGCATTTT.

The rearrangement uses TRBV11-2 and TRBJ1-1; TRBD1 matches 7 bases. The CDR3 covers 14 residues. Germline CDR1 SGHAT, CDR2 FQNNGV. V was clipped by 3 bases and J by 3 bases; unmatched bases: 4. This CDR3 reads CASSFLGGDTEAFF. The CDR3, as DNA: TGTGCCAGCAGCTTCCTAGGGGGCGACACTGAAGCTTTCTTT.

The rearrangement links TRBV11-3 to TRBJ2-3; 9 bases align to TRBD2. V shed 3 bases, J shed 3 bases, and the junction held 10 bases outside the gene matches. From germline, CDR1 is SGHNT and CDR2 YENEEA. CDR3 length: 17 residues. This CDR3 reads CASSLSRGGTPTDTQYF. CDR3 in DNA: TGTGCCAGCAGCTTGTCGCGGGGGGGCACTCCGACAGATACGCAGTATTTT.

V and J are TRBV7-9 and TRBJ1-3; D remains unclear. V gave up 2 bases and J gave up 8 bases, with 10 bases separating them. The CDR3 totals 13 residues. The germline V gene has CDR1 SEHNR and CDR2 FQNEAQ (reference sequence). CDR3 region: CASSLLRGDTIYF. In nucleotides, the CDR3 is TGTGCCAGCAGCTTACTTCGCGGGGACACCATATATTTT. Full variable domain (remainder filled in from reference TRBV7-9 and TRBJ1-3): DTGVSQNPRHKITKRGQNVTFRCDPISEHNRLYWYRQTLGQGPEFLTYFQNEAQLEKSRLLSDRFSAERPKGSFSTLEIQRTEQGDSAMYLCASSLLRGDTIYFGEGSWLTVV.

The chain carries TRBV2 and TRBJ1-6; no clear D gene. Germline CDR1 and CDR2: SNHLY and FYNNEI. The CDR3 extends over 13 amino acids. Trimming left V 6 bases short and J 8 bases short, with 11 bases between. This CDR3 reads CASRRGGYSPLHF. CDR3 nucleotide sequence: TGTGCCAGCAGGCGTGGAGGGTATTCACCCCTCCACTTT.

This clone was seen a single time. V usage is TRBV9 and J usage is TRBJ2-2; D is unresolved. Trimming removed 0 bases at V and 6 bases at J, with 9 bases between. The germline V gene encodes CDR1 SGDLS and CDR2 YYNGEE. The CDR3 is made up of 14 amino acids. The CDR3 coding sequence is TGTGCCAGCAGCGTAGTAGGAGACGCCGGGGAGCTGTTTTTT. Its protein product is CASSVVGDAGELFF.

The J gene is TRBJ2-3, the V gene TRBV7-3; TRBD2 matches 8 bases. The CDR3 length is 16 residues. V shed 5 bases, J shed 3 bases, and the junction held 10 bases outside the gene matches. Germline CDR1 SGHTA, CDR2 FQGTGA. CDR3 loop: CASSLTTGGLTDTQYF. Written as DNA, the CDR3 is TGTGCCAGCAGCCTCACAACGGGGGGGCTTACAGATACGCAGTATTTT.

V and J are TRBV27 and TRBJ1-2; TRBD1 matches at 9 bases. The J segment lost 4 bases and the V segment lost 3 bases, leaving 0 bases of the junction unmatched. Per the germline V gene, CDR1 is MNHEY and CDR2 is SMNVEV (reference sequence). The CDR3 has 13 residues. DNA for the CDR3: TGTGCCAGCAGTTTGGGACAGGGCTATGGCTACACCTTC. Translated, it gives CASSLGQGYGYTF.

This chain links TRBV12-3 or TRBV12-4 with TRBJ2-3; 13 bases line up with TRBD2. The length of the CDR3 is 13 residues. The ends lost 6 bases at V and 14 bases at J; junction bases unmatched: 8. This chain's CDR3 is CASSRTSGGQGYF. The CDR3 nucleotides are TGTGCCAGCAGCCGGACTAGCGGGGGCCAGGGGTATTTT.

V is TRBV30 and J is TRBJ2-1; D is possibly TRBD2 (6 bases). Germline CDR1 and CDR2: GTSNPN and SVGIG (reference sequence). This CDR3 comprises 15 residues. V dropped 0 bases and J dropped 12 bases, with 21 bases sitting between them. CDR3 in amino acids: CAWSVVMGRGSGQFF. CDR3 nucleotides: TGTGCCTGGAGTGTAGTTATGGGGCGGGGATCGGGGCAGTTCTTC.

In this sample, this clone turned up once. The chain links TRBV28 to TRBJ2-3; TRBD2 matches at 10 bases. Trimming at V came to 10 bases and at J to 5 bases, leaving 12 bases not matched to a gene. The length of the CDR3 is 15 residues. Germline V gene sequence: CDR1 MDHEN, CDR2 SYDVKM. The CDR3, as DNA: TGTGCCACCCTGAAAGCGGGGGGGCCTGAAGATACGCAGTATTTT. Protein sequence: CATLKAGGPEDTQYF.

CDR3 region: CASSQRTASLLQPQHF. DNA for the CDR3: TGTGCCAGCAGCCAGAGGACAGCCTCCTTACTTCAGCCCCAGCATTTT. This chain connects TRBV14 to TRBJ1-5, with a tentative D call TRBD1 (6 bases). Per the germline V gene, CDR1 is SGHDN and CDR2 is FVKESK. The CDR3 covers 16 residues. Between the trimmed V and J ends, which lost 3 bases and 6 bases, there was a span of 18 bases.

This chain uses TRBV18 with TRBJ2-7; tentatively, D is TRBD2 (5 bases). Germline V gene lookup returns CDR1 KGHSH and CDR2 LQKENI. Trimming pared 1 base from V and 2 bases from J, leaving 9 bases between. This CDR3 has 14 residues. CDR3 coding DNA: TGTGCCAGCTCACCACAGCGGAACACCTACGAGCAGTACTTC. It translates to CASSPQRNTYEQYF.